Here is one T cell receptor beta chain with its context. The data originate from a study of blood T cell repertoires in COVID-19. Turning to the study itself: Sites in the United States, Italy and Spain provided acute and convalescent COVID-19 samples. The cDNA or gDNA used as material had been derived from T cells, B-cell-depleted T cells, or PBMCs.

V gave up 9 bases and J gave up 6 bases; unmatched junction bases: 7. The CDR3 is 13 residues long. Per germline, CDR1 SGHVS and CDR2 FNYEAQ. Per the study methods: Reference gene primer amplification gave nucleated cell count estimates. The table came from immunoSEQ multiplex PCR; TCRdb's copy has only in-frame clones and leaves some out. From that table come the V and J calls and clone size; the DNA was used to work out D and trimming. This table has roughly 29,000 clones, more than 70% appearing once. The source material was peripheral blood. This TCR was recovered from an elderly man with active COVID-19. This sequence joins TRBV7-6 and TRBJ2-4, with 8 positions matching TRBD1. CDR3 DNA: TGTGCCAGGGTTCAGGGGGCAGTAAACATTCAGTACTTC. It codes for CARVQGAVNIQYF.